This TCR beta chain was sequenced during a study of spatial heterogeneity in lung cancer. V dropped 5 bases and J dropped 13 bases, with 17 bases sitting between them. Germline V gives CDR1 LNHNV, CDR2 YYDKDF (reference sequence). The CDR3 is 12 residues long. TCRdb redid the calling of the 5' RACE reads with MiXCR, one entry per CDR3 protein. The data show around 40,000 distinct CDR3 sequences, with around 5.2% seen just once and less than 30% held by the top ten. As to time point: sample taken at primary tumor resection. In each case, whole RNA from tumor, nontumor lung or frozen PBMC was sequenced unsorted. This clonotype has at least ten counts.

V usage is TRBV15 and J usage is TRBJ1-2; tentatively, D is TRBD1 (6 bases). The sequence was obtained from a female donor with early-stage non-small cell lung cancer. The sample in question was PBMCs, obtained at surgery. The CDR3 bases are TGTGCCACCAGCGGAGCGGACAGTGTATGCACCTTC. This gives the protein CATSGADSVCTF.